Listed below are T cell receptor beta chains from one sample, sequenced in a study of metastatic and nonmetastatic thyroid tumors. TCRdb re-called the PCR reads through MiXCR. The data contain roughly 30,000 clones, 15% to 20% of them singletons. The material sequenced was blood. Source of these receptors: a female donor with papillary thyroid cancer or a benign thyroid nodule (not recorded which). Some clones in this sample may be carry-over from other donors' samples. The CDR3 runs from the conserved cysteine through the conserved F or W. A D gene is named only where the DNA matches it firmly. Size is stated for part of the rows, as once, few or many counts, or as a class when the clone is expanded.

D	V	size	J	DNA	CDR3
NA	TRBV2	many	TRBJ1-2	TGTGCCAGCACCCTCCAGGGTAATGGCTACACCTTC	CASTLQGNGYTF
NA	TRBV11-2	NA	TRBJ2-1	TGTGCCAGCAGCTTAGACTCCGTGGGGGGTAGTTCCAATGAGCAGTTCTTC	CASSLDSVGGSSNEQFF
NA	TRBV13	many	TRBJ2-2	TGTGCCAGCAGCTTCTTGAACACCGGGGAGCTGTTTTTT	CASSFLNTGELFF
NA	TRBV6-1	many	TRBJ2-2	TGTGCCAGCAGTCCCTCAGGGAAGGGCACCGGGGAGCTGCTTTTT	CASSPSGKGTGELLF
NA	TRBV4-2	NA	TRBJ1-3	TGTCCCAGCAGGTCCATCTTAGGGGCTCAAGGGGGAAACACCATATATTTT	CPSRSILGAQGGNTIYF
NA	TRBV11-3	many	TRBJ2-7	TGTGCCAGCAGCTTAGATCTAGGACAGCAGTACTTC	CASSLDLGQQYF
NA	TRBV20-1	many	TRBJ1-2	TGCAGTGCTAGATTGGGTAGTCGTGATGGCTACACCTTC	CSARLGSRDGYTF
TRBD2	TRBV11-1	many	TRBJ2-2	TGTGCCAGCAGCTATAGCGGGGGCGCGAACACCGGGGAGCTGTTTTTT	CASSYSGGANTGELFF
NA	TRBV24-1	many	TRBJ2-3	TGTGCCACCAGTGATTTTGGGGCGGGGGCCACAGATACGCAGTATTTT	CATSDFGAGATDTQYF
TRBD1	TRBV6-1	medium-sized	TRBJ2-7	TGTGCCAGCAGTAGAGAGGGGACAGGCTCCTACGAGCAGTACTTC	CASSREGTGSYEQYF
NA	TRBV11-3	many	TRBJ1-3	TGTGCCAGCAGCTCATACAGCAGCTCTGGAAACACCATATATTTT	CASSSYSSSGNTIYF
TRBD2	TRBV28	medium-sized	TRBJ2-7	TGTGCCAGCAGTTTTGCGGGAGGGCCTTCCTACGAGCAGTACTTC	CASSFAGGPSYEQYF
NA	TRBV19	many	TRBJ1-3	TGTGCCAGTAGAGGACAGAACTCTGGAAACACCATATATTTT	CASRGQNSGNTIYF
TRBD1	TRBV6-1	large	TRBJ1-6	TGTGCCAGCAGTGCGGCGACAGGGTCTAGTTCACCCCTCCACTTT	CASSAATGSSSPLHF
NA	TRBV12-3/TRBV12-4	many	TRBJ2-1	TGTGCCAGCAGTTCCTACAGAGGTGAGCAGTTCTTC	CASSSYRGEQFF
NA	TRBV15	many	TRBJ1-4	TGTGCCACCAGCAGCGGGGTAACGGGTGAAAAACTGTTTTTT	CATSSGVTGEKLFF
TRBD1	TRBV7-7	many	TRBJ2-5	TGTGCTAGCAGCTTGGACAGGGAAGAGACCCAGTACTTC	CASSLDREETQYF
TRBD2	TRBV3-1	NA	TRBJ2-7	TGTGCCAGCAGTGCACTCGCGGGAGATACCCACGAGCAGTACTTC	CASSALAGDTHEQYF
NA	TRBV9	many	TRBJ2-1	TGTGCCAGCAGCACCGAGGGGGGGTGGGACAATGAGCAGTTCTTC	CASSTEGGWDNEQFF
NA	TRBV11-1	many	TRBJ1-5	TGTGCCAGCAGCTTATCTCCCGAGGGGGACAATCAGCCCCAGCATTTT	CASSLSPEGDNQPQHF
TRBD1	TRBV12-3/TRBV12-4	many	TRBJ1-2	TGTGCCAGCAGTTGGACAGGGGGCGCCCCCCATTATGGCTACACCTTC	CASSWTGGAPHYGYTF
NA	TRBV5-1	many	TRBJ2-3	TGCGCCAGCAGCTTGGCAGGGGAGGTCACAGATACGCAGTATTTT	CASSLAGEVTDTQYF
NA	TRBV11-3	medium-sized	TRBJ2-7	TGTGCCAGCAGCTTAGAAAAGGGGGGCGGGTCGTACGAGCAGTACTTC	CASSLEKGGGSYEQYF
NA	TRBV2	many	TRBJ1-2	TGTGCCAGCGGTCTGGCAGGGGCTAACTATGGCTACACCTTC	CASGLAGANYGYTF
NA	TRBV13	many	TRBJ2-7	TGTGCCAGCAGCTTAGAGGGACCCAGCTCCTACGAGCAGTACTTC	CASSLEGPSSYEQYF
NA	TRBV5-1	many	TRBJ2-1	TGCGCCAGCAGCTTGGCTCCGGGCTCCTACAATGAGCAGTTCTTC	CASSLAPGSYNEQFF
NA	TRBV20-1	once	TRBJ2-5	TGCAGTGAAGGTGCCCGTGAGACCCAGTACTTC	CSEGARETQYF
TRBD1	TRBV11-1	many	TRBJ2-2	TGTGCCAGCAGCTTCGACCTGGGGACAGGAAACACCGGGGAGCTGTTTTTT	CASSFDLGTGNTGELFF
NA	TRBV6-9	few	TRBJ2-7	TGTGCCAGCAGTTCCGAGGGCGAGCAGTACTTC	CASSSEGEQYF
NA	TRBV20-1	NA	TRBJ2-1	TGCAGTGCTAGGGACTTTAATTCCTACAATGAGCAGTTCTTC	CSARDFNSYNEQFF
TRBD1	TRBV3-1	once	TRBJ2-7	TGTGCCAGCAGCCCGGCAGGGGGCGCCTACGAGCAGTACTTC	CASSPAGGAYEQYF